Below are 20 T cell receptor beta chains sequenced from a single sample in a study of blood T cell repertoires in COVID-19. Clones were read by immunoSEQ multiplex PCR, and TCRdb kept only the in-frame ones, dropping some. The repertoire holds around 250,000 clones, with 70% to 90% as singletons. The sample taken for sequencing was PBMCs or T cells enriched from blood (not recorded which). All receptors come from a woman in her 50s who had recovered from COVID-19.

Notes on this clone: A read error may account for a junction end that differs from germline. The CDR3 here is CASSATKGGSLF. The CDR3 bases are TGTGCCAGCAGTGCCACAAAGGGGGGGTCTCTTTTT. This chain connects TRBV28 to TRBJ1-3; possible D gene TRBD1, 6 bases. Germline CDR1 MDHEN, CDR2 SYDVKM. The CDR3 runs to 12 residues.

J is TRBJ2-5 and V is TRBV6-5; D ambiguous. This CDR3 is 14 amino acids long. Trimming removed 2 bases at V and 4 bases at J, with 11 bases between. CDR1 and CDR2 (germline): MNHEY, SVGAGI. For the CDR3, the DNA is TGTGCCAGCAGTTACGACTTCTCAACAGAGACCCAGTACTTC. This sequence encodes CASSYDFSTETQYF.

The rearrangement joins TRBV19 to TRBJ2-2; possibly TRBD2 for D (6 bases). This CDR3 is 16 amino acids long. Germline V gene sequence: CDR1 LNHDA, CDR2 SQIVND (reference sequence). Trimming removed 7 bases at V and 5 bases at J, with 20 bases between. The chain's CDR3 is CASTPRTREVTGELFF. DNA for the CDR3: TGTGCCAGTACCCCCCGGACCAGGGAGGTTACCGGGGAGCTGTTTTTT.

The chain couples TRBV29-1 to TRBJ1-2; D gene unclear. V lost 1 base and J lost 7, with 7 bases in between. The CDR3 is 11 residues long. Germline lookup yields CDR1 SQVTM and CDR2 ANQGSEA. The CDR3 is CSVEAVRGYTF. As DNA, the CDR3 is TGCAGCGTTGAAGCAGTTCGTGGCTACACCTTC.

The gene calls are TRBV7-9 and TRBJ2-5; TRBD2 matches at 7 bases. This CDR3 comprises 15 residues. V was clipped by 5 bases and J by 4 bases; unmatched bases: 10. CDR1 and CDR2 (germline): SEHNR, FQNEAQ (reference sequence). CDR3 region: CASSPSLGGGETQYF. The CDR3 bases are TGTGCCAGCAGCCCAAGCCTGGGGGGGGGAGAGACCCAGTACTTC.

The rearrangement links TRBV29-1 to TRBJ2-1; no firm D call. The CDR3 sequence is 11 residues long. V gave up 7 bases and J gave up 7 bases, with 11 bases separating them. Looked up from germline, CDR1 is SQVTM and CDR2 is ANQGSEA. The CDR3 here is CSAGQNNEQFF. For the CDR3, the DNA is TGCAGCGCTGGGCAGAATAATGAGCAGTTCTTC.

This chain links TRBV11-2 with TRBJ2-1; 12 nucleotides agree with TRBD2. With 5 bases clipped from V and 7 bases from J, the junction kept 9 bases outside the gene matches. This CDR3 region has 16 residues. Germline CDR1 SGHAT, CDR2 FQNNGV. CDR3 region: CASSKGLAGKGNEQFF. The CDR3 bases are TGTGCCAGCAGCAAGGGACTAGCGGGCAAGGGGAATGAGCAGTTCTTC.

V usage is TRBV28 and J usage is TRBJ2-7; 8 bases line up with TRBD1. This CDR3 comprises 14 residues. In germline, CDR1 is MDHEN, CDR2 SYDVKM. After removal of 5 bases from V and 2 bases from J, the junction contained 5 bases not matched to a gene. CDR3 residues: CASSHPGQAYEQYF. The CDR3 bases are TGTGCCAGCAGTCACCCGGGACAGGCCTACGAGCAGTACTTC.

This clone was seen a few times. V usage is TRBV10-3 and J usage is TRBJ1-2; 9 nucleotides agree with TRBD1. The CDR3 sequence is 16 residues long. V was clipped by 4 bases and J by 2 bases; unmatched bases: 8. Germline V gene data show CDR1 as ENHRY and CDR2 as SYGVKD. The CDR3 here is CAISALPGTGNYGYTF. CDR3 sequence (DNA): TGTGCCATCAGTGCGTTACCCGGGACAGGGAACTATGGCTACACCTTC.

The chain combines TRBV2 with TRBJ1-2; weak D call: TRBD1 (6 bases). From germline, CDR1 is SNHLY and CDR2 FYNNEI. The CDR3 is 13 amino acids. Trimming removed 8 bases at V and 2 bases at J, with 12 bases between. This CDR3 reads CASDVQGNYGYTF. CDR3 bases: TGTGCCAGCGATGTACAGGGCAACTATGGCTACACCTTC.

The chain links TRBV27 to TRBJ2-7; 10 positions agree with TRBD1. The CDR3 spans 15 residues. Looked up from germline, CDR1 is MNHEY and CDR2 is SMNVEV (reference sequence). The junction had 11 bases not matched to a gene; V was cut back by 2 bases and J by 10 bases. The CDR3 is CASSLTPSTGGAQYF. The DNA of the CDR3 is TGTGCCAGCAGTTTAACCCCATCGACAGGGGGCGCCCAGTACTTC.

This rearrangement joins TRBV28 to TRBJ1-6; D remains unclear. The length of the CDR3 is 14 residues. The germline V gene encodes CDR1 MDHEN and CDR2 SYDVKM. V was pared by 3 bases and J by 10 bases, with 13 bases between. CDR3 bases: TGTGCCAGCAGTTTTGGTGGGTTGGGCTCACCCCTCCACTTT. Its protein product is CASSFGGLGSPLHF. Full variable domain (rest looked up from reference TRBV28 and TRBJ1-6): DVKVTQSSRYLVKRTGEKVFLECVQDMDHENMFWYRQDPGLGLRLIYFSYDVKMKEKGDIPEGYSVSREKKERFSLILESASTNQTSMYLCASSFGGLGSPLHFGNGTRLTVT.

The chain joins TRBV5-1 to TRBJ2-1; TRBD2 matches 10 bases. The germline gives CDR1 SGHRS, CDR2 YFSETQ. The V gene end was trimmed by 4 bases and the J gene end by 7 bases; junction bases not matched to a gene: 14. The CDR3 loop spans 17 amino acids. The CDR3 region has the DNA TGCGCCAGCAGCATACACCCAGCGGGAGGGCCGATGAATGAGCAGTTCTTC. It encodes CASSIHPAGGPMNEQFF. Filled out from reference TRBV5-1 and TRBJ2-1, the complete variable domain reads KAGVTQTPRYLIKTRGQQVTLSCSPISGHRSVSWYQQTPGQGLQFLFEYFSETQRNKGNFPGRFSGRQFSNSRSEMNVSTLELGDSALYLCASSIHPAGGPMNEQFFGPGTRLTVL.

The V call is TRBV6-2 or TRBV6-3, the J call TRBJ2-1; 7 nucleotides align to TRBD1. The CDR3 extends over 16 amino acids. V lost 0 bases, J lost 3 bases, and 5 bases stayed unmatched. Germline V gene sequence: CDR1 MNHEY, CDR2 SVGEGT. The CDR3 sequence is CASSYSRRQGYNEQFF. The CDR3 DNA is TGTGCCAGCAGTTACTCGAGGCGACAGGGCTACAATGAGCAGTTCTTC.

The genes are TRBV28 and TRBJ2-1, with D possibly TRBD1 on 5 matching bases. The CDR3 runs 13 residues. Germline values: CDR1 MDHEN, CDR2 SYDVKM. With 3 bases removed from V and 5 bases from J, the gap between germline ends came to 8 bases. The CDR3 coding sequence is TGTGCCAGCAGTTTGACGACAGACAATGAGCAGTTCTTC. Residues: CASSLTTDNEQFF.

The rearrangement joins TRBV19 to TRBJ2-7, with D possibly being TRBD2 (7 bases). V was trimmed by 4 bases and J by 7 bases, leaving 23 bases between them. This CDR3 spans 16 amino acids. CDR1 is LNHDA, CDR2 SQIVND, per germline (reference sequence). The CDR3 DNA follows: TGTGCCAGTAGTACGGGCGGGGGCAGATCTGCTCGGGAGCAGTACTTC. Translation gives CASSTGGGRSAREQYF.

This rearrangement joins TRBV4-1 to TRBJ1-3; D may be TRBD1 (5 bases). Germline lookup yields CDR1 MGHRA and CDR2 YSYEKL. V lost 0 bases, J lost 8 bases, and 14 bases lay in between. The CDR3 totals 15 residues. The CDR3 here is CASSQDRRVRDTIYF. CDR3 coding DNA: TGCGCCAGCAGCCAAGATCGAAGGGTCAGGGACACCATATATTTT.

The CDR3 sequence: CASSLSERQFF. CDR3 in DNA: TGTGCCAGCAGTTTATCGGAGCGTCAGTTCTTC. This chain connects TRBV12-3 or TRBV12-4 to TRBJ2-1; D remains ambiguous. This CDR3 has 11 residues. V was shortened by 2 bases and J by 13 bases, with 9 bases between the two germline ends.

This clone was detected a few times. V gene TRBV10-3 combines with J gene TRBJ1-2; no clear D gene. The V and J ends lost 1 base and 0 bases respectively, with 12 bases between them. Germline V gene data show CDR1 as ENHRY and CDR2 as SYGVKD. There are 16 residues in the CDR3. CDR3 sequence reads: CAISELGQRANYGYTF. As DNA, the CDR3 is TGTGCCATCAGTGAGTTGGGCCAGAGAGCTAACTATGGCTACACCTTC.

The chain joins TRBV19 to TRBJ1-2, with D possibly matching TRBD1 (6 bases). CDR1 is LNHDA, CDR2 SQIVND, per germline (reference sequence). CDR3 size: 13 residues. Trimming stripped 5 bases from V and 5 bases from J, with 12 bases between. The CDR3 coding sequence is TGTGCCAGTAGTCCCCGGGGGGCGTATGGCTACACCTTC. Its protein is CASSPRGAYGYTF. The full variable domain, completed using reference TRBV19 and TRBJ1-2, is DGGITQSPKYLFRKEGQNVTLSCEQNLNHDAMYWYRQDPGQGLRLIYYSQIVNDFQKGDIAEGYSVSREKKESFPLTVTSAQKNPTAFYLCASSPRGAYGYTFGSGTRLTVV.